The 11 T cell receptor beta chains below all came from one sample that was sequenced in a study of OX40 agonist ivuxolimab in advanced cancers. The data were produced by immunoSEQ multiplex PCR, yet TCRdb's version contains in-frame clones alone and is incomplete. The sample carries 40,000 to 50,000 clones, about 90% recorded once. Source: CD4+ or CD8+ T cells sorted from blood, taken in a trial of the OX40 agonist ivuxolimab. These receptor sequences come from an adult with an advanced solid tumor such as melanoma, head and neck, liver or kidney cancer.

This clone was found a few times. The chain recombines TRBV2 with TRBJ2-1; the D is unclear. This CDR3 region has 12 residues. Trimming stripped 8 bases from V and 9 bases from J, with 14 bases between. The germline V gene has CDR1 SNHLY and CDR2 FYNNEI. CDR3 bases: TGTGCCAGCCTTACGACGGGTACTGAGCAGTTCTTC. It codes for CASLTTGTEQFF.

This sequence joins TRBV6-1 and TRBJ2-5; possible D gene TRBD2, 6 bases. V was pared by 8 bases and J by 2 bases, with 15 bases between. The CDR3 has 14 amino acids. Looked up from germline, CDR1 is MNHNS and CDR2 is SASEGT. CDR3 loop: CASGGFAGQETQYF. The CDR3 nucleotides read TGTGCCAGCGGGGGTTTTGCGGGGCAAGAGACCCAGTACTTC.

The V call is TRBV5-1, the J call TRBJ2-1, with D maybe TRBD2 (6 bases). Germline V lookup: CDR1 SGHRS, CDR2 YFSETQ. V was pared by 4 bases and J by 6 bases, with 14 bases between. The CDR3 extends over 14 amino acids. The CDR3 is CASSPGLPLNEQFF. CDR3 bases: TGCGCCAGCAGCCCGGGACTGCCCCTCAATGAGCAGTTCTTC.

The chain has TRBV6-6 and TRBJ1-6; D remains ambiguous. The CDR3 is made up of 14 amino acids. The germline V gene encodes CDR1 MNHNY and CDR2 SVGAGI (reference sequence). Trimming pared 3 bases from V and 5 bases from J, leaving 8 bases between. The CDR3 is CASSYRQDNSPLHF. As DNA, the CDR3 is TGTGCCAGCAGTTATCGGCAGGATAATTCACCCCTCCACTTT.

J is TRBJ2-3 and V is TRBV10-3; D is uncertain. The CDR3 covers 15 residues. The germline CDR1 and CDR2 sequences are ENHRY and SYGVKD. V was shortened by 5 bases and J by 0 bases, with 12 bases between the two germline ends. CDR3 nucleotides: TGTGCCATCAGTCCCCAGTTGAGGAGCACAGATACGCAGTATTTT. Amino acid sequence: CAISPQLRSTDTQYF.

This sequence joins TRBV6-5 and TRBJ2-1; D unresolved. Germline CDR1 and CDR2: MNHEY and SVGAGI. There are 12 residues in the CDR3. V was pared by 4 bases and J by 4 bases, with 5 bases between. CDR3 in amino acids: CASSSRYNEQFF. CDR3 DNA sequence: TGTGCCAGCAGTTCTCGGTACAATGAGCAGTTCTTC.

The chain couples TRBV30 to TRBJ2-5; D unresolved. The CDR3 is 13 residues long. V was cut by 0 bases and J by 5 bases, with 10 bases left in between. Germline CDR1 GTSNPN, CDR2 SVGIG (reference sequence). CDR3 residues: CAWSVELGETQYF. CDR3 DNA: TGTGCCTGGAGTGTGGAGCTGGGGGAGACCCAGTACTTC.

The CDR3 protein is CAWSLGGGRSTDTQYF. In DNA form, the CDR3 reads TGTGCCTGGAGTCTGGGCGGGGGGAGAAGCACAGATACGCAGTATTTT. This chain links TRBV30 with TRBJ2-3, with TRBD2 matching over 8 bases. The CDR3 extends over 16 amino acids. Germline values: CDR1 GTSNPN, CDR2 SVGIG (reference sequence). Germline trimming cut 2 bases from V and 0 bases from J; bases unmatched to any gene: 7. The full variable domain, in which reference TRBV30 and TRBJ2-3 provide the parts outside the CDR3, is SQTIHQWPATLVQPVGSPLSLECTVEGTSNPNLYWYRQAAGRGLQLLFYSVGIGQISSEVPQNLSASRPQDRQFILSSKKLLLSDSGFYLCAWSLGGGRSTDTQYFGPGTRLTVL.

The chain employs TRBV7-2 and TRBJ2-7; D is perhaps TRBD1 (5 bases). V was pared by 6 bases and J by 2 bases, with 17 bases between. Looked up from germline, CDR1 is SGHTA and CDR2 is FQGNSA. The CDR3 is made up of 15 amino acids. The CDR3 bases are TGTGCCAGCAGTGGCCCGGGCTTGGGGCCCTACGAGCAGTACTTC. It translates to CASSGPGLGPYEQYF.

The gene calls are TRBV7-2 and TRBJ1-1, with unresolved D. The germline V gene has CDR1 SGHTA and CDR2 FQGNSA. V gave up 5 bases and J gave up 1 base, with 8 bases separating them. This CDR3 spans 13 amino acids. CDR3: CASSTGRNTEAFF. As DNA, the CDR3 is TGTGCCAGCAGCACGGGCCGGAACACTGAAGCTTTCTTT.

The chain has TRBV30 and TRBJ1-2; D gene unclear. The CDR3 has 13 amino acids. V lost 0 bases to trimming and J lost 4 bases, with 9 bases between them. Germline CDR1 and CDR2: GTSNPN and SVGIG (reference sequence). The CDR3 DNA reads TGTGCCTGGAGTGTAAAGGCGGGCTATGGCTACACCTTC. This sequence encodes CAWSVKAGYGYTF.